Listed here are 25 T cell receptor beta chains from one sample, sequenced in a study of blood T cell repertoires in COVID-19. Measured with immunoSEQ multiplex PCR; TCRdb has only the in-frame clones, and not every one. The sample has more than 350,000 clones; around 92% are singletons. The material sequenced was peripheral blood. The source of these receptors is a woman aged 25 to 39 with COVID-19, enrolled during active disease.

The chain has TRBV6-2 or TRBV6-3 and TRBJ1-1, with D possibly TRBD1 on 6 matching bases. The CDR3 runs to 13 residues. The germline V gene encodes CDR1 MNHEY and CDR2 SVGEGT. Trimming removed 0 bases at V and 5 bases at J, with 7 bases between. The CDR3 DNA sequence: TGTGCCAGCAGTTACTCTAGGGGGACTGAAGCTTTCTTT. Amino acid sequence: CASSYSRGTEAFF.

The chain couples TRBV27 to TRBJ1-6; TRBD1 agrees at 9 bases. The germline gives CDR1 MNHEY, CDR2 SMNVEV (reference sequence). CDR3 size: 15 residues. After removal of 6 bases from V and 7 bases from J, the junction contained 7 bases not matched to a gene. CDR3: CASSQQGARNSPLHF. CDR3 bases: TGTGCCAGCAGCCAACAGGGGGCGAGGAATTCACCCCTCCACTTT.

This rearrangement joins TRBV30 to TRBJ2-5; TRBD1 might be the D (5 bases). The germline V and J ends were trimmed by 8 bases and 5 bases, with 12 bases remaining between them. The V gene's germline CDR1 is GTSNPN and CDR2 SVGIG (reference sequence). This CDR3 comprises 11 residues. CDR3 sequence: CAAWGRETQYF. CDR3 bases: TGTGCCGCGTGGGGCAGGGAGACCCAGTACTTC.

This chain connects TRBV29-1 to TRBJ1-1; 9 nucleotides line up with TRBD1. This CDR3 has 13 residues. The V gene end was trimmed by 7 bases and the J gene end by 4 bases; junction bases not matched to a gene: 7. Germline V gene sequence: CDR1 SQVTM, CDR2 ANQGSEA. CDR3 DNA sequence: TGCAGCGGTGTAGCGGGACAGGGCACTGAAGCTTTCTTT. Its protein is CSGVAGQGTEAFF.

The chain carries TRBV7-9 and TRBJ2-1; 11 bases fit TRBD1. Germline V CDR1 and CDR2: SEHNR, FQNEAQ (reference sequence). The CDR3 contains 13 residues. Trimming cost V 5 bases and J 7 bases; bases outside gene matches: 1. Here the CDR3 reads CASSGQGANEQFF. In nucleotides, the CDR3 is TGTGCCAGCAGCGGACAGGGGGCAAATGAGCAGTTCTTC.

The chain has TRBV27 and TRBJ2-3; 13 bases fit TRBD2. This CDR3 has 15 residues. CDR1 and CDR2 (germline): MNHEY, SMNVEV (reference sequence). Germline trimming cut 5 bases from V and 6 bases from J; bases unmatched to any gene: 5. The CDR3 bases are TGTGCCAGCAGTCAGACTAGCGGGGGGAGGGATACGCAGTATTTT. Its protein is CASSQTSGGRDTQYF.

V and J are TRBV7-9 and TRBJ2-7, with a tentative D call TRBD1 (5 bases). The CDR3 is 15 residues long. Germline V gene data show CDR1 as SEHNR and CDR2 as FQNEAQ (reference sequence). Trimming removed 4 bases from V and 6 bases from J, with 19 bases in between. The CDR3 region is CASSSLGHRSAEQYF. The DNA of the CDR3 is TGTGCCAGCAGCTCCCTAGGACACCGGTCCGCCGAGCAGTACTTC.

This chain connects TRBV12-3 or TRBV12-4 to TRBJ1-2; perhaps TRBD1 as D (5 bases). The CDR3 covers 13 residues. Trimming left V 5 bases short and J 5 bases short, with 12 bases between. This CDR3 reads CASSLFGGYGYTF. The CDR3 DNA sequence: TGTGCCAGCAGTCTTTTCGGGGGATATGGCTACACCTTC.

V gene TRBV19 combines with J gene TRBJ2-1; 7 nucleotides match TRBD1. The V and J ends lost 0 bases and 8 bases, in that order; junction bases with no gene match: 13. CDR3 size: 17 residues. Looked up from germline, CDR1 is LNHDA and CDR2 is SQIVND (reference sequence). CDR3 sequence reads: CASSIDPGQARGHEQFF. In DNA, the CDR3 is TGTGCCAGTAGTATAGATCCCGGACAGGCGCGAGGCCATGAGCAGTTCTTC.

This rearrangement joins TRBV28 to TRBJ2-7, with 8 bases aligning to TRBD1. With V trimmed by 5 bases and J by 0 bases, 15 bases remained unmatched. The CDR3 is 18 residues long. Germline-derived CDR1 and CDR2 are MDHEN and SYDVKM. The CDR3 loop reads CASSHETRTGLSSYEQYF. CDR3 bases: TGTGCCAGCAGTCATGAAACCCGGACAGGGTTAAGCTCCTACGAGCAGTACTTC.

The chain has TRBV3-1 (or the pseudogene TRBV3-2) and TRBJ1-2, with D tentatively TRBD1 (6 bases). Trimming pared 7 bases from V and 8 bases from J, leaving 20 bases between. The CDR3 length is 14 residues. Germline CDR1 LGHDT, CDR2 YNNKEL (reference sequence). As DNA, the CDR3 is TGTGCCAGCATGGGGACACCGACATTGGGGGGCTACACCTTC. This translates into CASMGTPTLGGYTF.

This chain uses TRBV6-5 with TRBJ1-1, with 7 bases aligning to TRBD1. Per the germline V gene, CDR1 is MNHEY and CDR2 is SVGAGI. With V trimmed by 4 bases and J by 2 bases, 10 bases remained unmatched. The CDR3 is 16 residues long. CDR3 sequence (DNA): TGTGCCAGCAGTTTACTCCGGACAGGAAAAAACACTGAAGCTTTCTTT. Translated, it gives CASSLLRTGKNTEAFF.

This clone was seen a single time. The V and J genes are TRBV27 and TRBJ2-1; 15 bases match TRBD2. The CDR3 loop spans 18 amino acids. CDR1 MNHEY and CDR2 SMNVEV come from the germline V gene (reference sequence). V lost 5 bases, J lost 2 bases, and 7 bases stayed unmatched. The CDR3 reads CASSPIGTSGGTYNEQFF. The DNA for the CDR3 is TGTGCCAGCAGTCCGATCGGGACTAGCGGGGGGACCTACAATGAGCAGTTCTTC.

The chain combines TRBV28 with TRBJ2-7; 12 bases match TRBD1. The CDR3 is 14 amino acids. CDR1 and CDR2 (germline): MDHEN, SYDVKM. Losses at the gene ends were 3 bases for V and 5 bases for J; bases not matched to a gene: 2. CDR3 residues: CASSLGTGGHEQYF. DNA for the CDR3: TGTGCCAGCAGTTTGGGGACAGGGGGCCACGAGCAGTACTTC.

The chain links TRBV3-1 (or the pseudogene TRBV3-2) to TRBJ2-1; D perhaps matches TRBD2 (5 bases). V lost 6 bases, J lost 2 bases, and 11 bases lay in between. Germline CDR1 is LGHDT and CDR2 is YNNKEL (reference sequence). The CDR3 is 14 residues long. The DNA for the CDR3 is TGTGCCAGCAGTTCCTCCGGGGCCTACAATGAGCAGTTCTTC. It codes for CASSSSGAYNEQFF.

The DNA for the CDR3 is TGTGCCAGCAGCTCTAACGGACTAGCGGGGGGGCGTGAGACCCAGTACTTC. As protein: CASSSNGLAGGRETQYF. The chain is built from TRBV7-2 and TRBJ2-5, with TRBD2 identical over 15 bases. The length of the CDR3 is 17 residues. In germline, CDR1 is SGHTA, CDR2 FQGNSA. V lost 4 bases and J lost 5; bases outside the gene matches: 8.

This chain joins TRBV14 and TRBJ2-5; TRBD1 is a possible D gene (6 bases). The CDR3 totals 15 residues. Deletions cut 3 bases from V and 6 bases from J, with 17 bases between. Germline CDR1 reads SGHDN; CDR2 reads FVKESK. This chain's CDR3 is CASSQKTGLGKTQYF. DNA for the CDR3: TGTGCCAGCAGCCAGAAAACAGGGTTGGGGAAGACCCAGTACTTC.

This chain's CDR3 is CASSKGVGTYEETQYF. The DNA of the CDR3 is TGTGCCAGCAGCAAAGGGGTCGGGACATATGAGGAGACCCAGTACTTC. The chain couples TRBV14 to TRBJ2-5; D may be TRBD1 (6 bases). V shed 5 bases and J shed 5 bases, with 21 bases lying between them. In germline, CDR1 is SGHDN, CDR2 FVKESK. CDR3 length equals 16 residues.

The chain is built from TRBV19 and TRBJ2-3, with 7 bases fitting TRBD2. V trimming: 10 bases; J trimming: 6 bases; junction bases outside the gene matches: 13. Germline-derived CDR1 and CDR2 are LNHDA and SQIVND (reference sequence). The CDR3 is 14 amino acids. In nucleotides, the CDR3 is TGTGCCACCAAGGGAGGGGTCTTGGGCGATACGCAGTATTTT. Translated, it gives CATKGGVLGDTQYF.

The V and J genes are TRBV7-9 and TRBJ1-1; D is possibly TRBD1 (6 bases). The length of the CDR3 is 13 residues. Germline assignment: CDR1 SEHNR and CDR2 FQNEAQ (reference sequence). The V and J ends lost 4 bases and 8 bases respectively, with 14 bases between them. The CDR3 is CASSSGRGTEAFF. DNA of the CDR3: TGTGCCAGCAGCTCGGGGCGGGGGACAGAAGCTTTCTTT.

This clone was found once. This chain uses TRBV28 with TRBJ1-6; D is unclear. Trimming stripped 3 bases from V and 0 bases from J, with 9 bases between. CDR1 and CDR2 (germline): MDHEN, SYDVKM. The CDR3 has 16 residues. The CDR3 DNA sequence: TGTGCCAGCAGTTTTGTCCGGAGCTCCTATAATTCACCCCTCCACTTT. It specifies CASSFVRSSYNSPLHF.

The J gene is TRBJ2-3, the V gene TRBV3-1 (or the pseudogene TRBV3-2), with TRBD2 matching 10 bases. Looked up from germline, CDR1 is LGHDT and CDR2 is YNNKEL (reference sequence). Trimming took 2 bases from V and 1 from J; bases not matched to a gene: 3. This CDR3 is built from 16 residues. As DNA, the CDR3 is TGTGCCAGCAGCCAAAACCTAGCGGGGGGCACAGATACGCAGTATTTT. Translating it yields CASSQNLAGGTDTQYF.

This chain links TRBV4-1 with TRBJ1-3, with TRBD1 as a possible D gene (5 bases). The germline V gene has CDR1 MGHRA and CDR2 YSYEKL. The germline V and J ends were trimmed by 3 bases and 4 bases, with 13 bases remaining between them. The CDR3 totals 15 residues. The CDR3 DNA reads TGCGCCAGCAGCCATCCCAGGGAAGCAGGAAACACCATATATTTT. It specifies CASSHPREAGNTIYF.

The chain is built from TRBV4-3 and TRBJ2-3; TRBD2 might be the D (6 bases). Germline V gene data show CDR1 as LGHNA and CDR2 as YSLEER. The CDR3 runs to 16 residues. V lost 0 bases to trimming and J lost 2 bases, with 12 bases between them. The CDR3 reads CASSQDRDSSTDTQYF. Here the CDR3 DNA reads TGCGCCAGCAGCCAAGACCGGGACTCATCCACAGATACGCAGTATTTT.

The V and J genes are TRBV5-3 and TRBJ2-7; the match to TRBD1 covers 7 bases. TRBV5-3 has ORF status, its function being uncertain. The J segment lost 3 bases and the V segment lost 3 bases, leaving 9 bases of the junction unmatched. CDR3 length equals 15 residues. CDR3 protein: CARSSGQAINYEQYV. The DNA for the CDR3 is TGTGCCAGAAGCTCCGGACAGGCGATAAACTACGAGCAGTACGTC.